This TCR beta chain was found in a study of blood T cell repertoires in COVID-19. Study background: Donors in the United States, Italy and Spain gave samples during acute or convalescent COVID-19. Nucleic acid was either cDNA or gDNA, and it came from T cells, B-cell-depleted T cells, or PBMCs.

In the authors' workflow: Nucleated cell number was recorded as an estimate derived from reference gene primer amplification. TCRdb's table, derived via immunoSEQ multiplex PCR, lists solely in-frame clones and lacks some. Clonal size and the V and J genes are those of that table, whereas D and trimming came from the DNA. The repertoire holds roughly 73,000 clones, roughly 89% seen once, with roughly 9.6% in the top ten. J gave up 3 bases and V 6 bases, and 7 bases lay outside the gene matches. CDR1 is MGHDK, CDR2 SYGVNS, per germline. The CDR3 sequence is 14 residues long. The source material was peripheral blood. The genes are TRBV25-1 and TRBJ1-1; 7 nucleotides agree with TRBD1. The clonotype was recovered from a man older than 75 with acute or convalescent COVID-19. CDR3 sequence reads: CASRQTGTDTEAFF. CDR3 DNA sequence: TGTGCCAGCAGACAAACAGGGACAGACACTGAAGCTTTCTTT. Full variable domain (missing parts from reference TRBV25-1 and TRBJ1-1): EADIYQTPRYLVIGTGKKITLECSQTMGHDKMYWYQQDPGMELHLIHYSYGVNSTEKGDLSSESTVSRIRTEHFPLTLESARPSHTSQYLCASRQTGTDTEAFFGQGTRLTVV.